The 30 T cell receptor beta chains listed next were all sequenced from one sample in a study of T cells after yellow fever vaccination. TCRdb reanalysed the 5' RACE reads using MiXCR and keeps one entry per CDR3 protein. The data show about 350,000 distinct CDR3 sequences, 11% seen once. The specimen was PBMCs, collected on the day of the first yellow fever vaccination. The receptors were sampled from a man younger than 35 who received the YFV17D yellow fever vaccine.

The rearrangement links TRBV6-1 to TRBJ1-1; TRBD1 matches 7 bases. There are 13 residues in the CDR3. Per germline, CDR1 MNHNS and CDR2 SASEGT. The V gene end was trimmed by 8 bases and the J gene end by 4 bases; junction bases not matched to a gene: 7. CDR3 region: CASGDSLLTEAFF. The CDR3 DNA reads as TGTGCCAGCGGGGACAGCCTTCTCACTGAAGCTTTCTTT.

This chain uses TRBV7-9 with TRBJ2-5, with 7 bases identical to TRBD1. V was pared by 7 bases and J by 4 bases, with 15 bases of the junction left unmatched. Germline values: CDR1 SEHNR, CDR2 FQNEAQ (reference sequence). CDR3 length: 16 amino acids. The DNA for the CDR3 is TGTGCCAGCAACTACCTTGAAGAGGGGGCCCCAGAGACCCAGTACTTC. Translation gives CASNYLEEGAPETQYF.

The V call is TRBV7-9, the J call TRBJ1-2; tentative D call: TRBD1 (5 bases). The CDR3 spans 15 residues. V lost 3 bases, J lost 4 bases, and 15 bases lay in between. Germline V CDR1 and CDR2: SEHNR, FQNEAQ (reference sequence). The CDR3 region has the DNA TGTGCCAGCAGCTTTATACCGGGACGGATCTATGGCTACACCTTC. Its protein product is CASSFIPGRIYGYTF.

In its sample, this clonotype was seen many times. The rearrangement links TRBV23-1 to TRBJ2-5; D is uncertain. TRBV23-1 falls under the ORF class, with uncertain function. V gave up 2 bases and J gave up 5 bases, with 12 bases separating them. The CDR3 contains 14 residues. The CDR3, as DNA: TGCGCCAGCAGTCAACAGGAGAATAAGGAGACCCAGTACTTC. Amino acids: CASSQQENKETQYF.

This clonotype was seen more than once but under ten times. J is TRBJ1-2 and V is TRBV4-2; D is unclear. Looked up from germline, CDR1 is LGHNA and CDR2 is YNFKEQ. The CDR3 is made up of 18 amino acids. The V end was cut by 4 bases, the J end by 8 bases, with 29 bases between. The CDR3 sequence: CASSPVGGFGVSIRGYTF. For the CDR3, the DNA is TGTGCCAGCAGCCCGGTTGGAGGGTTTGGTGTTTCCATTCGGGGCTACACCTTC.

This clonotype came up many times. The chain is built from TRBV7-9 and TRBJ2-7, with D hard to call. The germline V gene encodes CDR1 SEHNR and CDR2 FQNEAQ (reference sequence). There are 15 residues in the CDR3. The V end lost 5 bases, the J end lost 0 bases, and 14 bases lay between the germline ends. CDR3 nucleotides: TGTGCCAGCAGCAAAGAGATGGGCAGCTCCTACGAGCAGTACTTC. It yields the protein CASSKEMGSSYEQYF.

V is TRBV15 and J is TRBJ2-3; TRBD2 matches 9 bases. J gave up 6 bases and V 6 bases, and 10 bases lay outside the gene matches. Germline lookup yields CDR1 LNHNV and CDR2 YYDKDF (reference sequence). The CDR3 contains 15 residues. The DNA of the CDR3 is TGTGCCACCAGTTGGAGACTAGCGGAGCGGGATACGCAGTATTTT. As protein: CATSWRLAERDTQYF.

This clonotype was picked up a small number of times. The V and J genes are TRBV21-1 and TRBJ2-4; the DNA was not used to check the table's D call, TRBD1. TRBV21-1 is a listed pseudogene. The CDR3 is 17 residues long. The CDR3, as DNA: TGTGCCAGCAGCGCCGAGAGGGGGGATGAAGCCAAAAACATTCAGTACTTC. The encoded protein is CASSAERGDEAKNIQYF.

The V call is TRBV25-1, the J call TRBJ2-5; 7 positions match TRBD2. The trim removed 5 bases at V and 2 bases at J, leaving 5 bases unmatched. CDR1 is MGHDK, CDR2 SYGVNS, per germline. The CDR3 length is 14 residues. This CDR3 reads CASSNWEGQETQYF. The CDR3 coding sequence is TGTGCCAGCAGTAATTGGGAGGGGCAAGAGACCCAGTACTTC. The complete variable domain, with remaining parts taken from reference TRBV25-1 and TRBJ2-5, reads EADIYQTPRYLVIGTGKKITLECSQTMGHDKMYWYQQDPGMELHLIHYSYGVNSTEKGDLSSESTVSRIRTEHFPLTLESARPSHTSQYLCASSNWEGQETQYFGPGTRLLVL.

This clonotype was seen a few times. The genes are TRBV11-2 and TRBJ2-5; no clear D gene. CDR1 is SGHAT, CDR2 FQNNGV, per germline. The CDR3 is made up of 12 amino acids. The germline V and J ends were trimmed by 8 bases and 3 bases, with 10 bases remaining between them. CDR3 region: CASAVAEETQYF. CDR3 in DNA: TGTGCCAGCGCAGTGGCAGAAGAGACCCAGTACTTC.

The V gene is TRBV27, the J gene TRBJ2-7, with a tentative D call TRBD2 (6 bases). Germline values: CDR1 MNHEY, CDR2 SMNVEV (reference sequence). The germline V and J ends were trimmed by 5 bases and 2 bases, with 13 bases remaining between them. CDR3 length equals 14 residues. CDR3 in DNA: TGTGCCAGCAGTAGATCGGGGGATACCTACGAGCAGTACTTC. The encoded protein is CASSRSGDTYEQYF.

This clonotype was recorded many times. The chain's CDR3 is CSVEGGVETQYF. CDR3 nucleotides: TGCAGCGTTGAAGGGGGGGTGGAGACCCAGTACTTC. The rearrangement uses TRBV29-1 and TRBJ2-5; the D gene is possibly TRBD2 (6 bases). CDR1 SQVTM and CDR2 ANQGSEA come from the germline V gene. Trimming stripped 1 base from V and 5 bases from J, with 8 bases between. This CDR3 is 12 amino acids long.

This clonotype was seen a handful of times. J is TRBJ1-2 and V is TRBV20-1, with D perhaps matching TRBD1 (5 bases). The CDR3 has 13 residues. Trimming cost V 6 bases and J 8 bases, with 19 bases left between them. Germline CDR1 is DFQATT and CDR2 is SNEGSKA (reference sequence). Here the CDR3 reads CSAGGDGGRGYTF. The CDR3, as DNA: TGCAGTGCCGGAGGGGACGGGGGTCGGGGCTACACCTTC.

This clonotype has a handful of counts. The gene calls are TRBV4-1 and TRBJ2-7; 8 bases fit TRBD1. This CDR3 is built from 14 residues. Germline values: CDR1 MGHRA, CDR2 YSYEKL. J lost 3 bases, V lost 4 bases, and 5 bases had no gene match. The CDR3 is CASSRDRGVYEQYV. The CDR3 nucleotides are TGCGCCAGCAGCCGAGACAGGGGCGTCTACGAGCAGTACGTC.

This clonotype was seen many times. The J gene is TRBJ1-1, the V gene TRBV12-3 or TRBV12-4; TRBD1 is a possible D gene (5 bases). V was shortened by 7 bases and J by 11 bases, with 17 bases between the two germline ends. This CDR3 region has 12 residues. The CDR3 DNA reads as TGTGCCAGCACCATGGGGGGTGGTCCGGCTTTCTTT. As protein: CASTMGGGPAFF.

This clonotype was seen a few times. The rearrangement links TRBV18 to TRBJ2-3; a weak D match, TRBD1 (6 bases). The germline gives CDR1 KGHSH, CDR2 LQKENI. V gave up 2 bases and J gave up 4 bases, with 13 bases separating them. The CDR3 covers 15 residues. Here the CDR3 reads CASSPEQGNSDTQYF. The DNA of the CDR3 is TGTGCCAGCTCACCAGAGCAGGGGAATTCAGATACGCAGTATTTT. Drawing the rest from reference TRBV18 and TRBJ2-3, the complete variable domain is NAGVMQNPRHLVRRRGQEARLRCSPMKGHSHVYWYRQLPEEGLKFMVYLQKENIIDESGMPKERFSAEFPKEGPSILRIQQVVRGDSAAYFCASSPEQGNSDTQYFGPGTRLTVL.

This clonotype was seen a handful of times. This chain links TRBV5-1 with TRBJ2-3; D is undetermined. V was shortened by 0 bases and J by 3 bases, with 11 bases between the two germline ends. The CDR3 is made up of 15 amino acids. CDR1 is SGHRS and CDR2 is YFSETQ in the germline V gene. The chain's CDR3 is CASSLVLLGTDTQYF. The CDR3 region has the DNA TGCGCCAGCAGCTTGGTTCTCCTCGGGACAGATACGCAGTATTTT.

This clonotype was counted a few times. The V gene is TRBV7-9, the J gene TRBJ2-7; D possibly matches TRBD1 or TRBD2 (5 bases each). V lost 5 bases, J lost 0 bases, and 17 bases lay in between. CDR3 size: 16 residues. CDR1 is SEHNR, CDR2 FQNEAQ, per germline (reference sequence). CDR3 region: CASSNTGTESSYEQYF. The CDR3 region has the DNA TGTGCCAGCAGCAACACCGGGACGGAAAGCTCCTACGAGCAGTACTTC. Looking up the rest from reference TRBV7-9 and TRBJ2-7 gives the full variable domain: DTGVSQNPRHKITKRGQNVTFRCDPISEHNRLYWYRQTLGQGPEFLTYFQNEAQLEKSRLLSDRFSAERPKGSFSTLEIQRTEQGDSAMYLCASSNTGTESSYEQYFGPGTRLTVT.

In this sample, this clonotype turned up a few times. The gene calls are TRBV10-3 and TRBJ2-7, with D possibly being TRBD1 (6 bases). This CDR3 comprises 14 residues. Germline values: CDR1 ENHRY, CDR2 SYGVKD. Trimming shortened V by 6 bases and J by 0 bases, and 12 bases separated the two germline ends. CDR3 DNA: TGTGCCATCAGCTCCGGGACATACTCCTACGAGCAGTACTTC. This translates into CAISSGTYSYEQYF.

The chain joins TRBV12-3 or TRBV12-4 to TRBJ2-2; 7 bases agree with TRBD1. The CDR3 is 13 residues long. The trim removed 8 bases at V and 7 bases at J, leaving 7 bases unmatched. CDR3 residues: CASDTPGGGELFF. The CDR3 DNA reads as TGTGCCAGCGACACACCAGGGGGCGGGGAGCTGTTTTTT.

The chain has TRBV4-3 and TRBJ2-7; 7 positions match TRBD1. The V gene end was trimmed by 4 bases and the J gene end by 0 bases; junction bases not matched to a gene: 3. Looked up from germline, CDR1 is LGHNA and CDR2 is YSLEER. The CDR3 extends over 14 amino acids. The CDR3 nucleotides read TGCGCCAGCAGCCCCGGGACAGCCTCCTACGAGCAGTACTTC. It specifies CASSPGTASYEQYF.

This clonotype came up a few times. The V and J genes are TRBV18 and TRBJ1-5; D is perhaps TRBD1 (5 bases). The CDR3 length is 14 residues. The V gene lost 3 bases and the J gene lost 7 bases, with 13 bases spanning the gap. The germline gives CDR1 KGHSH, CDR2 LQKENI. In DNA form, the CDR3 reads TGTGCCAGCTCACCGCAGGGTTTCGACCAGCCCCAGCATTTT. Translation gives CASSPQGFDQPQHF.

The chain has TRBV6-5 and TRBJ1-6; D may be TRBD1 (5 bases). Germline-derived CDR1 and CDR2 are MNHEY and SVGAGI. The length of the CDR3 is 15 residues. Trimming removed 2 bases at V and 0 bases at J, with 5 bases between. CDR3 DNA sequence: TGTGCCAGCAGTTACGACAGCTCCTATAATTCACCCCTCCACTTT. Translating gives CASSYDSSYNSPLHF.

This clonotype occurred a few times. The chain combines TRBV12-3 or TRBV12-4 with TRBJ1-2; TRBD1 matches at 9 bases. With V trimmed by 6 bases and J by 7 bases, 9 bases remained unmatched. The CDR3 loop spans 14 amino acids. CDR3: CASRGTGLEGGYTF. In DNA form, the CDR3 reads TGTGCCAGCAGAGGGACAGGGCTAGAAGGTGGCTACACCTTC.

This chain links TRBV4-1 with TRBJ2-5; 7 bases are a match to TRBD1. CDR3 length: 16 amino acids. Germline assignment: CDR1 MGHRA and CDR2 YSYEKL. After removal of 0 bases from V and 2 bases from J, the junction contained 6 bases not matched to a gene. Here the CDR3 DNA reads TGCGCCAGCAGCCAAGATCCTCCAGGGGGACAAGAGACCCAGTACTTC. Protein sequence: CASSQDPPGGQETQYF.

Only a few counts were recorded for this clonotype. As DNA, the CDR3 is TGTGCCAGCAGTTACTCAGCGGTTGAGCAGTTCTTC. Translation gives CASSYSAVEQFF. V usage is TRBV6-2 or TRBV6-3 and J usage is TRBJ2-1; TRBD2 might be the D (5 bases). The ends were cut back, 0 bases at V and 9 bases at J, with 6 bases in the middle. The CDR3 has 12 amino acids. The germline V gene encodes CDR1 MNHEY and CDR2 SVGEGT.

The chain employs TRBV27 and TRBJ1-1; TRBD1 is a possible D gene (6 bases). The CDR3 has 15 amino acids. V shed 5 bases and J shed 6 bases, with 19 bases lying between them. From germline, CDR1 is MNHEY and CDR2 SMNVEV (reference sequence). The CDR3 DNA is TGTGCCAGCAGTAATACCGCGGGGCGGACAGCTGAAGCTTTCTTT. Translation: CASSNTAGRTAEAFF.

A remark on this clonotype: The junction departs from the called germline gene at one end, perhaps through a read error. The chain has TRBV5-1 and TRBJ2-1, with 7 bases identical to TRBD2. The CDR3 length is 14 residues. CDR1 and CDR2 (germline): SGHRS, YFSETQ. This CDR3 is CACSPGGHYNEQFF. In nucleotides, the CDR3 is TGCGCCTGCAGCCCGGGGGGTCACTACAATGAGCAGTTCTTC. Looking up the rest from reference TRBV5-1 and TRBJ2-1 gives the full variable domain: KAGVTQTPRYLIKTRGQQVTLSCSPISGHRSVSWYQQTPGQGLQFLFEYFSETQRNKGNFPGRFSGRQFSNSRSEMNVSTLELGDSALYLCACSPGGHYNEQFFGPGTRLTVL.

This clonotype was detected ten times or more. This sequence joins TRBV7-8 and TRBJ2-1; 11 bases align to TRBD2. There are 15 residues in the CDR3. V shed 0 bases and J 12 bases; nucleotides not matched to a gene: 7. Looked up from germline, CDR1 is SGHVS and CDR2 is FQNEAQ. CDR3 nucleotide sequence: TGTGCCAGCAGCTTAGCGCTAGCGGGGGGACATACGCAGTTCTTC. The encoded protein is CASSLALAGGHTQFF.

This clonotype has only a few counts. The genes are TRBV20-1 and TRBJ2-2; 11 nucleotides agree with TRBD1. The germline V gene has CDR1 DFQATT and CDR2 SNEGSKA (reference sequence). The CDR3 extends over 16 amino acids. The V gene end was trimmed by 0 bases and the J gene end by 7 bases; junction bases not matched to a gene: 7. The CDR3 DNA follows: TGCAGTGCTAGAGACTTCGGACAGGGGGCTGGCGGGGAGCTGTTTTTT. It is translated as CSARDFGQGAGGELFF.